The 28 T cell receptor beta chains listed next were all sequenced from one sample in a study of T cell repertoires in cytomegalovirus infection. TCRdb fed the reads into MiXCR, producing one record per CDR3 protein. This sample has 130,000 or so distinct CDR3 sequences, with 5% to 6.5% found just once. The sample comprised PBMCs. Receptors originate from a human donor in good health (CMV status not recorded). Some clones in this sample may be carry-over from other donors' samples.

This clonotype came up many times. V and J are TRBV28 and TRBJ1-4; a weak D match, TRBD1 (6 bases). Germline lookup yields CDR1 MDHEN and CDR2 SYDVKM. The CDR3 consists of 15 residues. Deletions cut 6 bases from V and 0 bases from J, with 11 bases between. This CDR3 is CASRMGGPTNEKLFF. The CDR3 coding sequence is TGTGCCAGCAGGATGGGGGGGCCAACTAATGAAAAACTGTTTTTT.

On this clonotype: It may be a read error: a sequence one base away is much more abundant. The V gene is TRBV3-1, the J gene TRBJ1-5; D might be TRBD1 (6 bases). Germline V lookup: CDR1 LGHDT, CDR2 YNNKEL (reference sequence). This CDR3 region has 15 residues. The CDR3 coding sequence is TGTGCCAGCAGCCAAGGTGTATACCAAGGACAGCCCCAGCTTTTT. Amino acid sequence: CASSQGVYQGQPQLF. Together with reference TRBV3-1 and TRBJ1-5, the CDR3 gives the full variable domain: DTAVSQTPKYLVTQMGNDKSIKCEQNLGHDTMYWYKQDSKKFLKIMFSYNNKELIINETVPNRFSPKSPDKAHLNLHINSLELGDSAVYFCASSQGVYQGQPQLFGDGTRLSIL.

The J gene is TRBJ2-3, the V gene TRBV9, with 9 bases fitting TRBD1. This CDR3 has 17 amino acids. V trimming: 0 bases; J trimming: 2 bases; junction bases outside the gene matches: 7. Germline assignment: CDR1 SGDLS and CDR2 YYNGEE. The DNA of the CDR3 is TGTGCCAGCAGCGTAGAGGGGACAGGGTTGGCCACAGATACGCAGTATTTT. This codes for CASSVEGTGLATDTQYF.

This clonotype has ten or more counts. The CDR3 DNA reads as TGCGCCAGCAGCTTGGTTCGCCAGAGAAAGCCCTACGAGCAGTACTTC. Protein sequence: CASSLVRQRKPYEQYF. This chain connects TRBV5-1 to TRBJ2-7, with D hard to call. Germline CDR1 SGHRS, CDR2 YFSETQ. V gave up 0 bases and J gave up 2 bases, with 15 bases separating them. This CDR3 comprises 16 residues.

This clonotype has just a few counts. V gene TRBV2 combines with J gene TRBJ1-4, with D perhaps matching TRBD1 (6 bases). Germline loops: CDR1 SNHLY, CDR2 FYNNEI. CDR3 length equals 15 residues. Trimming cost V 1 base and J 10 bases, with 16 bases left between them. This CDR3 is CASSEEGPGGRKLFF. CDR3 sequence (DNA): TGTGCCAGCAGTGAAGAGGGGCCCGGGGGGCGAAAACTGTTTTTT.

This clonotype was seen a handful of times. The chain's CDR3 is CASGTGTGGYYEQYF. CDR3 coding DNA: TGTGCCAGTGGAACCGGGACAGGTGGGTACTACGAGCAGTACTTC. The V call is TRBV19, the J call TRBJ2-7; 8 positions agree with TRBD1. The germline CDR1 and CDR2 sequences are LNHDA and SQIVND (reference sequence). The CDR3 is 15 residues long. The junction had 12 bases not matched to a gene; V was cut back by 8 bases and J by 3 bases.

This chain links TRBV28 with TRBJ2-2; D unclear. Trimming left V 3 bases short and J 5 bases short, with 10 bases between. Germline values: CDR1 MDHEN, CDR2 SYDVKM. This CDR3 region has 14 residues. The CDR3: CASSLSRVTGELFF. The CDR3 coding sequence is TGTGCCAGCAGTTTGTCGCGCGTGACCGGGGAGCTGTTTTTT.

This clonotype was seen many times. V and J are TRBV7-9 and TRBJ1-5; 12 bases map to TRBD1. The CDR3 has 16 residues. Germline trimming cut 5 bases from V and 6 bases from J; bases unmatched to any gene: 8. The germline gives CDR1 SEHNR, CDR2 FQNEAQ (reference sequence). The CDR3 nucleotides are TGTGCCAGCAGCCCTCCCGGGACAGGGGGCTCTCAGCCCCAGCATTTT. Translated: CASSPPGTGGSQPQHF.

The chain couples TRBV5-8 to TRBJ2-3; tentative D call: TRBD1 (5 bases). This CDR3 is built from 14 residues. CDR1 is SGHTS, CDR2 YDEGEE, per germline. V lost 3 bases and J 0 bases, leaving 8 bases between the germline ends. The CDR3 loop reads CASSSGQSTDTQYF. The CDR3, as DNA: TGTGCCAGCAGCTCAGGGCAGAGCACAGATACGCAGTATTTT.

CDR3 protein: CALGYEQYF. In DNA form, the CDR3 reads TGTGCCTTAGGGTACGAGCAGTACTTC. J is TRBJ2-7 and V is TRBV12-3 or TRBV12-4; no definite D call. Trimming removed 11 bases from V and 4 bases from J, with 6 bases in between. CDR3 length equals 9 residues.

This clonotype was seen repeatedly, ten times or more. The genes are TRBV28 and TRBJ1-2, with a weak D call TRBD1 (5 bases). Germline CDR1 reads MDHEN; CDR2 reads SYDVKM. CDR3 length: 13 amino acids. V was pared by 5 bases and J by 4 bases, with 11 bases between. Written as DNA, the CDR3 is TGTGCCAGCAGTCTCGACAGAGCCTATGGCTACACCTTC. Encoded protein: CASSLDRAYGYTF.

This clonotype was seen at least ten times. The chain has TRBV14 and TRBJ2-1, with D possibly TRBD1 on 6 matching bases. V was trimmed by 0 bases and J by 9 bases, leaving 15 bases between them. From germline, CDR1 is SGHDN and CDR2 FVKESK. The CDR3 sequence is 15 residues long. The chain's CDR3 is CASSQDPPGQGEQFF. In nucleotides, the CDR3 is TGTGCCAGCAGCCAAGACCCTCCGGGACAAGGTGAGCAGTTCTTC.

This clonotype has a handful of counts. This chain connects TRBV20-1 to TRBJ2-7, with 10 positions matching TRBD2. The CDR3 runs to 14 residues. Per the germline V gene, CDR1 is DFQATT and CDR2 is SNEGSKA (reference sequence). The V segment lost 3 bases and the J segment 2 bases; nucleotides outside the gene matches: 4. The CDR3 nucleotides read TGCAGTGCTAGTGGCCTAGCGGGGGCCTACGAGCAGTACTTC. It specifies CSASGLAGAYEQYF.

This clonotype was detected ten times or more. J is TRBJ2-2 and V is TRBV7-8, with TRBD2 identical over 8 bases. The CDR3 is 18 amino acids. V dropped 5 bases and J dropped 7; count of bases not matched to a gene: 18. Germline CDR1 SGHVS, CDR2 FQNEAQ. The CDR3, as DNA: TGTGCCAGCAGCCATTCCTTCGGGGGGGGCCGGCTCAGCGGGGAGCTGTTTTTT. Protein: CASSHSFGGGRLSGELFF.

This clonotype showed up many times. The CDR3 DNA reads TGTGCCACCAGCCGGACAGAGCTCACGCGTGGGGCTTTCTTT. Its protein is CATSRTELTRGAFF. The chain has TRBV24-1 and TRBJ1-1, with D perhaps TRBD1 (6 bases). V was cut by 7 bases and J by 11 bases, with 22 bases left in between. Looked up from germline, CDR1 is KGHDR and CDR2 is SFDVKD. This CDR3 comprises 14 residues.

The rearrangement joins TRBV5-1 to TRBJ2-5; D perhaps matches TRBD2 (6 bases). The germline gives CDR1 SGHRS, CDR2 YFSETQ. The CDR3 extends over 14 amino acids. V was cut by 0 bases and J by 4 bases, with 10 bases left in between. The CDR3, as DNA: TGCGCCAGCAGCTTGGGGCGGGGTGCAGAGACCCAGTACTTC. It translates to CASSLGRGAETQYF.

The chain has TRBV11-2 and TRBJ1-1; D ambiguous. Deletions cut 4 bases from V and 1 base from J, with 7 bases between. This CDR3 comprises 13 residues. Germline assignment: CDR1 SGHAT and CDR2 FQNNGV. The chain's CDR3 is CASSWEENTEAFF. In DNA form, the CDR3 reads TGTGCCAGCAGCTGGGAGGAGAACACTGAAGCTTTCTTT.

The rearrangement links TRBV2 to TRBJ1-1; D unclear. CDR1 and CDR2 (germline): SNHLY, FYNNEI. The CDR3 runs 14 residues. V lost 3 bases and J 0 bases, leaving 8 bases between the germline ends. DNA for the CDR3: TGTGCCAGCAGTGATCATAGAATGAACACTGAAGCTTTCTTT. This translates into CASSDHRMNTEAFF.

This clonotype was found many times. The chain couples TRBV7-8 to TRBJ1-1; tentative D call: TRBD1 (6 bases). V was trimmed by 5 bases and J by 4 bases, leaving 17 bases between them. The germline V gene has CDR1 SGHVS and CDR2 FQNEAQ. The length of the CDR3 is 15 residues. Written as DNA, the CDR3 is TGTGCCAGCAGCCATGACAGGCTTAGGGGCACTGAAGCTTTCTTT. This encodes CASSHDRLRGTEAFF. The variable domain in full, completed from reference TRBV7-8 and TRBJ1-1, reads GAGVSQSPRYKVAKRGQDVALRCDPISGHVSLFWYQQALGQGPEFLTYFQNEAQLDKSGLPSDRFFAERPEGSVSTLKIQRTQQEDSAVYLCASSHDRLRGTEAFFGQGTRLTVV.

There are a few counts of this clonotype. The chain uses TRBV12-3 or TRBV12-4 and TRBJ2-1; unclear D gene. Deletions cut 6 bases from V and 10 bases from J, with 13 bases between. There are 12 residues in the CDR3. The CDR3: CASRVPWGEQFF. In DNA form, the CDR3 reads TGTGCCAGCAGGGTTCCTTGGGGAGAGCAGTTCTTC.

This clonotype has more than one count but fewer than ten. The CDR3 sequence is CSASESGIYNEQFF. CDR3 DNA sequence: TGCAGTGCTAGCGAGAGCGGGATCTACAATGAGCAGTTCTTC. The chain employs TRBV20-1 and TRBJ2-1, with 7 bases fitting TRBD2. This CDR3 is 14 amino acids long. Germline CDR1 is DFQATT and CDR2 is SNEGSKA (reference sequence). J lost 3 bases, V lost 3 bases, and 5 bases had no gene match.

This clonotype was found a few times. The chain combines TRBV29-1 with TRBJ2-3; no clear D. Germline loops: CDR1 SQVTM, CDR2 ANQGSEA. This CDR3 comprises 13 residues. Trimming stripped 0 bases from V and 1 base from J, with 5 bases between. CDR3 region: CSVEDGGTDTQYF. Written as DNA, the CDR3 is TGCAGCGTTGAAGATGGGGGCACAGATACGCAGTATTTT.

In this sample, this clonotype turned up many times. The gene calls are TRBV9 and TRBJ2-7; tentative D call: TRBD2 (5 bases). Germline V lookup: CDR1 SGDLS, CDR2 YYNGEE. V lost 4 bases, J lost 2 bases, and 13 bases lay in between. This CDR3 has 14 amino acids. The CDR3 spells CASSNRDGPYEQYF. As DNA, the CDR3 is TGTGCCAGCAGCAACCGGGATGGGCCCTACGAGCAGTACTTC.

This clonotype was recorded at least ten times. The chain joins TRBV28 to TRBJ1-2; TRBD1 is a possible D gene (6 bases). The CDR3 length is 11 residues. The germline CDR1 and CDR2 sequences are MDHEN and SYDVKM. Trimming took 5 bases from V and 11 from J, leaving 12 bases between them. The CDR3 DNA follows: TGTGCCAGCAGTAAAGCAACAGGGTACACCTTC. Protein sequence: CASSKATGYTF.

There are many counts of this clonotype. The rearrangement joins TRBV7-3 to TRBJ1-6; D perhaps matches TRBD1 (5 bases). The CDR3 has 14 residues. In germline, CDR1 is SGHTA, CDR2 FQGTGA. V was trimmed by 2 bases and J by 10 bases, leaving 12 bases between them. Here the CDR3 reads CASSLGGRASPLHF. The CDR3 DNA reads TGTGCCAGCAGCTTAGGGGGGAGAGCGTCACCCCTCCACTTT.

This clonotype was seen a few times. The chain employs TRBV19 and TRBJ1-2, with D perhaps matching TRBD1 (5 bases). V lost 5 bases and J lost 2, with 15 bases in between. CDR3 size: 15 residues. From germline, CDR1 is LNHDA and CDR2 SQIVND (reference sequence). Written as DNA, the CDR3 is TGTGCCAGTAGTCCCCGTTGGACATCCAACTATGGCTACACCTTC. Protein sequence: CASSPRWTSNYGYTF.

This sequence joins TRBV28 and TRBJ1-1; 8 bases agree with TRBD1. CDR1 and CDR2 from the germline V gene are MDHEN and SYDVKM. J gave up 5 bases and V 5 bases, and 7 bases lay outside the gene matches. CDR3 size: 14 residues. The CDR3 protein is CASSPIRGRTEAFF. The CDR3 DNA is TGTGCCAGCAGTCCCATCAGGGGGCGAACTGAAGCTTTCTTT.

This clonotype was counted between two and nine times. The chain employs TRBV28 and TRBJ1-1; D is perhaps TRBD1 (6 bases). This CDR3 comprises 14 residues. The V gene's germline CDR1 is MDHEN and CDR2 SYDVKM. The V end was cut by 3 bases, the J end by 5 bases, with 13 bases between. This chain's CDR3 is CASSFTGARTEAFF. Here the CDR3 DNA reads TGTGCCAGCAGTTTCACGGGGGCCCGGACTGAAGCTTTCTTT.